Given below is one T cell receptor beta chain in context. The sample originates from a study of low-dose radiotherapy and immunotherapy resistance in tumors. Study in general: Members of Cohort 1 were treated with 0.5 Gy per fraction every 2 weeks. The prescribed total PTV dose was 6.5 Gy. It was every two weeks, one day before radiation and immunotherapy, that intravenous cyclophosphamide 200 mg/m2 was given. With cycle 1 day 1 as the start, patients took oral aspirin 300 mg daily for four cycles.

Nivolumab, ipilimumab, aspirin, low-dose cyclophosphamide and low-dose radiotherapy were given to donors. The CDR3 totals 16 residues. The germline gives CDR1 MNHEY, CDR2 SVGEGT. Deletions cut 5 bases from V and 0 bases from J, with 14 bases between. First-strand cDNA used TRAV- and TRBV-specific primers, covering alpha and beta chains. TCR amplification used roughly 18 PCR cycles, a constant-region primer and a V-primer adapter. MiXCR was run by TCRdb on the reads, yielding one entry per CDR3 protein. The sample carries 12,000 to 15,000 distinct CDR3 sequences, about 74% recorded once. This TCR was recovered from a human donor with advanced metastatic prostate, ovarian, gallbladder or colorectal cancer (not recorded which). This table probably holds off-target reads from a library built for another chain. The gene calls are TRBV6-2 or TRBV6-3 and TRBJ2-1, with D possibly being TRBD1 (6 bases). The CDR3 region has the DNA TGTGCCAGCAGTCCCCAGGGACAAAGCTCCTACAATGAGCAGTTCTTC. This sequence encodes CASSPQGQSSYNEQFF.